This TCR beta chain was recorded in a study of T-cell memory formation after mild COVID-19. This clonotype appeared a few times. Its matching antigen is unknown. Trimming shortened V by 3 bases and J by 5 bases, and 20 bases separated the two germline ends. Looked up from germline, CDR1 is KGHSY and CDR2 is FQNENV. This CDR3 comprises 17 residues. Whole-study results and caveats: The appearance of some responding clones in pre-infection memory suggested that cross-reactive memory joined. Contracting CD4+ clones lay largely in CM and EM, with CD8+ ones residing in EMRA.

One entry per CDR3 protein, called by TCRdb with MiXCR from the 5' RACE reads. The sample includes 35,000 to 50,000 distinct CDR3 sequences, roughly 9.8% of them seen just once. The sequence came from an adult woman who had mild COVID-19 (a few samples of this study predate the infection). Cell type and time point are not known. The chain is built from TRBV16 and TRBJ1-5, with D perhaps matching TRBD1 (5 bases). Input material: PBMCs or a T cell subset sorted from them (not recorded which). The CDR3 region is CASSHISVRGGYQPQHF. The CDR3 region has the DNA TGTGCCAGCAGCCACATCTCCGTAAGGGGCGGCTATCAGCCCCAGCATTTT.